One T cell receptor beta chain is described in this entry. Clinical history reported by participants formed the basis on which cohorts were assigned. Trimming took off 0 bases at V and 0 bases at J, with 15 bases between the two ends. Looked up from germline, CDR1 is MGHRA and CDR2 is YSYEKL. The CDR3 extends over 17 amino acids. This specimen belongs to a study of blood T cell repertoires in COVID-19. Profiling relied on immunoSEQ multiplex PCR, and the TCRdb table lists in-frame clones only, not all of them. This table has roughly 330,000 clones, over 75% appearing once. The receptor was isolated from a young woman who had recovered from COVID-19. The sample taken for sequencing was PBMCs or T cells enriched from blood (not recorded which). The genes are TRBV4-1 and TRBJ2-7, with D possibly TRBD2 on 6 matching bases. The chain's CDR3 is CASSQDGGGVASYEQYF. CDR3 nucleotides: TGCGCCAGCAGCCAAGATGGCGGCGGGGTGGCCTCCTACGAGCAGTACTTC.